A selection of T cell receptor beta chains follows, all from one sample in a study of T cell responses to AZD1222 COVID-19 vaccine. Produced via immunoSEQ multiplex PCR; TCRdb's table is partial and in-frame only. The data hold about 140,000 clones, with around 89% observed a single time. Material: peripheral blood, obtained on day 0 of AZD1222 vaccination. These receptors were obtained from an adult in good health. Both conserved end residues are part of each CDR3. The size entry is marked missing in some rows and otherwise reads once, few, many or a size class.

cdr3_aa: CASSYRDLRSGNTIYF
j_call: TRBJ1-3
clone_size: .
v_call: TRBV2

cdr3_aa: CASSLVQGSYEQYF
j_call: TRBJ2-7
clone_size: .
v_call: TRBV11-2

cdr3_aa: CASSPSIKNTEAFF
j_call: TRBJ1-1
clone_size: .
v_call: TRBV18

cdr3_aa: CASSEYGDGELFF
j_call: TRBJ2-2
clone_size: .
v_call: TRBV2

cdr3_aa: CASSLDRGRSEAFF
j_call: TRBJ1-1
clone_size: .
v_call: TRBV7-2

cdr3_aa: CASGFGGSSYEQYF
j_call: TRBJ2-7
clone_size: .
v_call: TRBV7-9

cdr3_aa: CASNHGPAGSSSYEQYF
j_call: TRBJ2-7
clone_size: .
v_call: TRBV28

cdr3_aa: CASSEGTGEAISTEAFF
j_call: TRBJ1-1
clone_size: few
v_call: TRBV9

cdr3_aa: CASSAGNTEAFF
j_call: TRBJ1-1
clone_size: .
v_call: TRBV7-9

cdr3_aa: CASERADRWGGELFF
j_call: TRBJ2-2
clone_size: .
v_call: TRBV2

cdr3_aa: CASSLRGQGSPYEQYF
j_call: TRBJ2-7
clone_size: few
v_call: TRBV13

cdr3_aa: CASSQDNRGDTEAFF
j_call: TRBJ1-1
clone_size: once
v_call: TRBV4-3

cdr3_aa: CASSSRTVYGYTF
j_call: TRBJ1-2
clone_size: once
v_call: TRBV7-2

cdr3_aa: CASSQGTSGRSTDTQYF
j_call: TRBJ2-3
clone_size: .
v_call: TRBV4-1

cdr3_aa: CASSPQGHQPQHF
j_call: TRBJ1-5
clone_size: .
v_call: TRBV7-2

cdr3_aa: CASGNTGELFF
j_call: TRBJ2-2
clone_size: .
v_call: TRBV12-3/TRBV12-4

cdr3_aa: CSAILSYEQYF
j_call: TRBJ2-7
clone_size: .
v_call: TRBV20-1

cdr3_aa: CASSFRGDGSYNEQFF
j_call: TRBJ2-1
clone_size: .
v_call: TRBV6-2/TRBV6-3

cdr3_aa: CASSEAGRGTGELFF
j_call: TRBJ2-2
clone_size: .
v_call: TRBV6-1

cdr3_aa: CASSQGGQVYNEQFF
j_call: TRBJ2-1
clone_size: .
v_call: TRBV7-2

cdr3_aa: CAWTQRLGGNEKLFF
j_call: TRBJ1-4
clone_size: .
v_call: TRBV30

cdr3_aa: CASSLVSNTEAFF
j_call: TRBJ1-1
clone_size: .
v_call: TRBV5-1

cdr3_aa: CASTRGLSSNEQFF
j_call: TRBJ2-1
clone_size: .
v_call: TRBV2

cdr3_aa: CASSQGVGQPQHF
j_call: TRBJ1-5
clone_size: .
v_call: TRBV4-1

cdr3_aa: CASSQGSGISGETQYF
j_call: TRBJ2-5
clone_size: .
v_call: TRBV3-1/TRBV3-2

cdr3_aa: CASSLAGNQPQHF
j_call: TRBJ1-5
clone_size: few
v_call: TRBV12-3/TRBV12-4

cdr3_aa: CASSQSRVRYEQYF
j_call: TRBJ2-7
clone_size: .
v_call: TRBV23-1

cdr3_aa: CASRDNTYEQYF
j_call: TRBJ2-7
clone_size: .
v_call: TRBV7-2

cdr3_aa: CASMGVSNTEAFF
j_call: TRBJ1-1
clone_size: .
v_call: TRBV19

cdr3_aa: CASSSALTDTQYF
j_call: TRBJ2-3
clone_size: .
v_call: TRBV5-6

cdr3_aa: CASSSAYTRPGPYEQYF
j_call: TRBJ2-7
clone_size: .
v_call: TRBV5-4

cdr3_aa: CASSSFLPRDGNQPQHF
j_call: TRBJ1-5
clone_size: .
v_call: TRBV19